This T cell receptor beta chain came from a study of blood T cells in healthy people across ages. Study-level results: The donors' CMV status was not determined, possibly confounding changes in expanded clonotypes. Estimated diversity across one million T cells was deemed an underestimate. Roughly linear declines in TCR beta diversity per million T cells occurred with age.

As for this clonotype: Its antigen is unknown.

This CDR3 has 13 amino acids. CDR1 SGHDN and CDR2 FVKESK come from the germline V gene. V was clipped by 2 bases and J by 2 bases, with 7 bases between them. Together with a sample-barcoded 5' primer, a J-beta primer mix was included in a second PCR lasting about 6 to 11 cycles. In TCRdb, the 5' RACE reads were re-called with MiXCR into one record per CDR3 protein. The sample has about 650,000 distinct CDR3 sequences, over 40% seen once. Material: blood. The clonotype comes from a woman aged 80 or older in good health. The chain joins TRBV14 to TRBJ2-7; D is uncertain. The CDR3 nucleotides read TGTGCCAGCAGCCAACCGCAGACCTACGAGCAGTACTTC. Its translation: CASSQPQTYEQYF.